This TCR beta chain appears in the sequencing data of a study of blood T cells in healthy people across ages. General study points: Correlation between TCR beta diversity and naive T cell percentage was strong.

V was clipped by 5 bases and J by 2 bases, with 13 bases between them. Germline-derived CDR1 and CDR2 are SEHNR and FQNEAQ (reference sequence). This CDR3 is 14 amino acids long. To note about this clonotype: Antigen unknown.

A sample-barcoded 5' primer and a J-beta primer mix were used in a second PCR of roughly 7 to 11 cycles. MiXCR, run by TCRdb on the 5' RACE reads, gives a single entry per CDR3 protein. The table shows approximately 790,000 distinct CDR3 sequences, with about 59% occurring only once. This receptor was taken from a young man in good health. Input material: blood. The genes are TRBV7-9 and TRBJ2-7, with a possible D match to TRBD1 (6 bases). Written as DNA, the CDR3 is TGTGCCAGCAGCCCGCGACAGGACCCCTACGAGCAGTACTTC. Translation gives CASSPRQDPYEQYF.